Below, 18 T cell receptor beta chains from the same sample are listed, as sequenced in a study of T cells in Graves' hyperthyroidism and ophthalmopathy. There were TCR beta CDR3 regions amplified from RNA transcripts. RT-PCR in the first round (using the HTBI primer set) targeted the TCR CDR3. TCRdb analysed the multiplex PCR reads with MiXCR anew, one entry per CDR3 protein. Of roughly 240,000 distinct CDR3 sequences in the sample, around 15% were seen once. The sequenced material came from blood. The receptor set was obtained from a woman between 18 and 30 years old with Graves' ophthalmopathy.

This clonotype was recorded at least ten times. The J gene is TRBJ2-1, the V gene TRBV7-9; 10 nucleotides align to TRBD2. The CDR3 sequence is 17 residues long. The V segment lost 4 bases and the J segment 0 bases; nucleotides outside the gene matches: 6. CDR1 SEHNR and CDR2 FQNEAQ come from the germline V gene (reference sequence). This chain's CDR3 is CASSSRTSGNSYNEQFF. CDR3 nucleotide sequence: TGTGCCAGCAGCTCCCGGACTAGCGGAAACTCCTACAATGAGCAGTTCTTC. Supplemented by reference TRBV7-9 and TRBJ2-1, the full variable domain reads DTGVSQNPRHKITKRGQNVTFRCDPISEHNRLYWYRQTLGQGPEFLTYFQNEAQLEKSRLLSDRFSAERPKGSFSTLEIQRTEQGDSAMYLCASSSRTSGNSYNEQFFGPGTRLTVL.

This clonotype was counted at least ten times. The chain recombines TRBV2 with TRBJ2-1; D is perhaps TRBD1 (6 bases). V lost 1 base and J lost 0, with 10 bases in between. The CDR3 extends over 16 amino acids. The germline CDR1 and CDR2 sequences are SNHLY and FYNNEI. CDR3 sequence: CASSEGTGSSYNEQFF. In nucleotides, the CDR3 is TGTGCCAGCAGTGAAGGAACAGGGAGCTCCTACAATGAGCAGTTCTTC.

About this clonotype itself: Just one base apart from a much larger clone, this may be a read error. The chain combines TRBV12-5 with TRBJ1-1, with no clear D. Trimming cost V 1 base and J 6 bases, with 9 bases left between them. The CDR3 is made up of 13 amino acids. Germline V gives CDR1 LGHNT, CDR2 FRNRAP. CDR3 nucleotide sequence: TGTGCTAGTGGTTTGGGATTTAACGCTGAAGCTTTCTTT. Its protein product is CASGLGFNAEAFF.

This clonotype was picked up many times. The gene calls are TRBV28 and TRBJ2-7; the D gene is possibly TRBD2 (5 bases). The V gene lost 2 bases and the J gene lost 6 bases, with 17 bases spanning the gap. The CDR3 extends over 15 amino acids. Germline-derived CDR1 and CDR2 are MDHEN and SYDVKM. CDR3 sequence (DNA): TGTGCCAGCAGTTTAAGAAAGATTCTAGGAGGCGAGCAGTACTTC. This codes for CASSLRKILGGEQYF.

The table lists this clonotype with many counts. V usage is TRBV5-1 and J usage is TRBJ2-1; 9 bases align to TRBD2. This CDR3 spans 15 amino acids. Per the germline V gene, CDR1 is SGHRS and CDR2 is YFSETQ. V dropped 0 bases and J dropped 5; count of bases not matched to a gene: 3. The CDR3 loop reads CASSLGGRADNEQFF. CDR3 in DNA: TGCGCCAGCAGCTTGGGCGGGAGGGCAGACAATGAGCAGTTCTTC.

This clonotype was observed at least ten times. The V gene is TRBV2, the J gene TRBJ2-1; 9 bases are shared with TRBD1. CDR1 is SNHLY, CDR2 FYNNEI, per germline. Trimming at V came to 0 bases and at J to 5 bases, leaving 8 bases not matched to a gene. The CDR3 has 17 amino acids. Here the CDR3 DNA reads TGTGCCAGCAGTGAAGCGCTCGGACAGGGGATCAACAATGAGCAGTTCTTC. As protein: CASSEALGQGINNEQFF.

In its sample, this clonotype was seen many times. The rearrangement joins TRBV15 to TRBJ2-1, with D tentatively TRBD1 or TRBD2 (6 bases each). The CDR3 extends over 14 amino acids. V gave up 1 base and J gave up 6 bases, with 10 bases separating them. Germline CDR1 is LNHNV and CDR2 is YYDKDF (reference sequence). The CDR3 spells CATSRVGGSNEQFF. The CDR3 DNA is TGTGCCACCAGCAGAGTCGGGGGCTCCAATGAGCAGTTCTTC.

This clonotype was detected ten times or more. The chain is built from TRBV6-2 or TRBV6-3 and TRBJ1-1; D not certain. V lost 6 bases to trimming and J lost 3 bases, with 11 bases between them. There are 13 residues in the CDR3. Germline V gene sequence: CDR1 MNHEY, CDR2 SVGEGT. In DNA, the CDR3 is TGTGCCAGCAGCCCCTCCGTATACACTGAAGCTTTCTTT. As protein: CASSPSVYTEAFF.

This clonotype was counted ten times or more. This rearrangement joins TRBV5-1 to TRBJ2-2; 7 bases map to TRBD2. Germline CDR1 reads SGHRS; CDR2 reads YFSETQ. The CDR3 totals 16 residues. J gave up 0 bases and V 4 bases, and 6 bases lay outside the gene matches. Written as DNA, the CDR3 is TGCGCCAGCAGCCCTCTAGCGGCGACGAACACCGGGGAGCTGTTTTTT. This encodes CASSPLAATNTGELFF.

This clonotype was counted many times. This chain uses TRBV20-1 with TRBJ2-3, with unresolved D. The CDR3 length is 15 residues. The V gene's germline CDR1 is DFQATT and CDR2 SNEGSKA (reference sequence). Trimming cost V 5 bases and J 0 bases, with 15 bases left between them. This chain's CDR3 is CSAPAARTSTDTQYF. CDR3 DNA sequence: TGCAGTGCTCCAGCCGCGCGAACTAGCACAGATACGCAGTATTTT.

This clonotype has ten or more counts. For the CDR3, the DNA is TGCAGTGCTAGAGAGCCGGGACTAGGTAGTGAGACCCAGTACTTC. It encodes CSAREPGLGSETQYF. This chain links TRBV20-1 with TRBJ2-5; 8 nucleotides agree with TRBD2. The germline CDR1 and CDR2 sequences are DFQATT and SNEGSKA (reference sequence). The CDR3 extends over 15 amino acids. Trimming took 0 bases from V and 5 from J; bases not matched to a gene: 8.

This clonotype was counted ten times or more. This chain links TRBV5-1 with TRBJ2-1; 8 bases are a match to TRBD1. The CDR3 has 18 amino acids. CDR1 and CDR2 (germline): SGHRS, YFSETQ. V gave up 3 bases and J gave up 5 bases; unmatched junction bases: 16. The CDR3, as DNA: TGCGCCAGCAGCTACCTACCCGACAGGGGAAGGGGGAACAATGAGCAGTTCTTC. Translation gives CASSYLPDRGRGNNEQFF. Variable domain in full (rest from reference TRBV5-1 and TRBJ2-1): KAGVTQTPRYLIKTRGQQVTLSCSPISGHRSVSWYQQTPGQGLQFLFEYFSETQRNKGNFPGRFSGRQFSNSRSEMNVSTLELGDSALYLCASSYLPDRGRGNNEQFFGPGTRLTVL.

This clonotype was seen at least ten times. The chain uses TRBV7-2 and TRBJ1-5; 7 bases agree with TRBD1. CDR1 SGHTA and CDR2 FQGNSA come from the germline V gene. This CDR3 comprises 14 residues. Trimming removed 2 bases from V and 7 bases from J; junction bases left unmatched: 5. CDR3 DNA sequence: TGTGCCAGCAGCTTACAGGGGGGGTGGCAGCCCCAGCATTTT. Translation: CASSLQGGWQPQHF.

Written as DNA, the CDR3 is TGTGCCAGCAGTTTAGGCGGGTCCCCTGAAGCTTTCTTT. This codes for CASSLGGSPEAFF. The V call is TRBV28, the J call TRBJ1-1, with unresolved D. Germline V CDR1 and CDR2: MDHEN, SYDVKM. V was pared by 2 bases and J by 6 bases, with 10 bases between. This CDR3 has 13 amino acids.

The table lists this clonotype with many counts. V and J are TRBV14 and TRBJ2-1; possible D gene TRBD2, 7 bases. With 4 bases removed from V and 5 bases from J, the gap between germline ends came to 24 bases. The CDR3 contains 18 residues. Germline values: CDR1 SGHDN, CDR2 FVKESK. The CDR3 DNA is TGTGCCAGCAGCCGGCTTATTCGGGGGGCCACATCCGACAATGAGCAGTTCTTC. This translates into CASSRLIRGATSDNEQFF. The whole variable domain, filled in from reference TRBV14 and TRBJ2-1, reads EAGVTQFPSHSVIEKGQTVTLRCDPISGHDNLYWYRRVMGKEIKFLLHFVKESKQDESGMPNNRFLAERTGGTYSTLKVQPAELEDSGVYFCASSRLIRGATSDNEQFFGPGTRLTVL.

The chain joins TRBV2 to TRBJ2-7, with 7 bases identical to TRBD1. With 8 bases clipped from V and 5 bases from J, the junction kept 6 bases outside the gene matches. CDR1 is SNHLY and CDR2 is FYNNEI in the germline V gene. This CDR3 region has 12 residues. The CDR3 coding sequence is TGTGCCAGCGAGACAGGGTCCAACGAGCAGTACTTC. Its protein product is CASETGSNEQYF.

The gene calls are TRBV6-4 and TRBJ1-6; D perhaps matches TRBD1 (6 bases). Germline V CDR1 and CDR2: MRHNA, SNTAGT. Deletions cut 6 bases from V and 14 bases from J, with 23 bases between. The CDR3 runs to 15 residues. The CDR3 is CASRPQGRRFSTLHF. The CDR3 bases are TGTGCCAGCAGGCCACAGGGCCGGCGGTTCAGCACCCTCCACTTT.

Many counts were recorded for this clonotype. The chain recombines TRBV27 with TRBJ2-7; 7 bases map to TRBD2. Losses at the gene ends were 2 bases for V and 3 bases for J; bases not matched to a gene: 7. CDR1 and CDR2 from the germline V gene are MNHEY and SMNVEV (reference sequence). The CDR3 covers 15 residues. CDR3 DNA: TGTGCCAGCAGTTTAACCAGCGGGGTCAACTACGAGCAGTACTTC. Translated: CASSLTSGVNYEQYF.